This T cell receptor beta chain was observed in a study of cytomegalovirus exposure and HLA in healthy donors. Whole-study results and caveats: A highly shared variant cluster was judged a likely technical artifact.

Regarding this clone: Its target is unknown.

At collection, donors were nominally healthy, but unrecorded immune exposures were probable. V lost 7 bases and J lost 0, with 12 bases in between. Germline CDR1 SNHLY, CDR2 FYNNEI. The CDR3 length is 14 residues. Amplification used 60 Vbeta primers and 13 Jbeta primers. Using immunoSEQ multiplex PCR, the repertoire was profiled, and TCRdb retains in-frame clones only, with some absent. The sample lists around 150,000 clones, roughly 73% occurring once. The rearrangement uses TRBV2 and TRBJ1-2; no clear D. The material sequenced was PBMCs. The TCR comes from a woman aged 40 to 50 in good health and CMV-seropositive. The CDR3 loop is CASNVDNSNYGYTF. The CDR3 nucleotides read TGTGCCAGCAATGTCGACAACTCTAACTATGGCTACACCTTC.